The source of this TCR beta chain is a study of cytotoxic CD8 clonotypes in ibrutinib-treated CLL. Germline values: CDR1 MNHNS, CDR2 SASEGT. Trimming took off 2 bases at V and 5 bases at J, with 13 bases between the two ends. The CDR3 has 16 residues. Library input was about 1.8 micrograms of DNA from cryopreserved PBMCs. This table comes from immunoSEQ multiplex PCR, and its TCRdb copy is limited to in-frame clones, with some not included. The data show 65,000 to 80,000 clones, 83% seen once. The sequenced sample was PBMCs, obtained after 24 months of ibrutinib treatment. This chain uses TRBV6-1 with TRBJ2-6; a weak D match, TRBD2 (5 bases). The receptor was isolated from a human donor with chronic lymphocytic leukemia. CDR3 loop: CASSELWTPRANVLTF. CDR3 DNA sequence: TGTGCCAGCAGTGAACTCTGGACTCCGCGGGCCAACGTCCTGACTTTC.